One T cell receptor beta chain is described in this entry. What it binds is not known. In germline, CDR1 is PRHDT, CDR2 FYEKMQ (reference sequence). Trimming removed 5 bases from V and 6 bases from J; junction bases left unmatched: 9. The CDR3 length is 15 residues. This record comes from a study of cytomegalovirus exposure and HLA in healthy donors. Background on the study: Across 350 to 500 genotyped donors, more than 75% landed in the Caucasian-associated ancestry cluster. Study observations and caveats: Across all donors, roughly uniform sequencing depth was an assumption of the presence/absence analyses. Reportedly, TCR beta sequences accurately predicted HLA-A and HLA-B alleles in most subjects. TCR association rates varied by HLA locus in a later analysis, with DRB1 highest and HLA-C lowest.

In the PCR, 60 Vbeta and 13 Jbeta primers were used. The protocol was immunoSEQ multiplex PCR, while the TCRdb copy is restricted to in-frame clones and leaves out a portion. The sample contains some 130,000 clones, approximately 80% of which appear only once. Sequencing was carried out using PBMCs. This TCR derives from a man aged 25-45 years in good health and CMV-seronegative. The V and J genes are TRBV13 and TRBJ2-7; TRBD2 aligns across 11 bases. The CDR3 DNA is TGTGCCAGCAGCCCGCCCACTAGCGGGAGCTCCGAGCAGTACTTC. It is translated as CASSPPTSGSSEQYF.